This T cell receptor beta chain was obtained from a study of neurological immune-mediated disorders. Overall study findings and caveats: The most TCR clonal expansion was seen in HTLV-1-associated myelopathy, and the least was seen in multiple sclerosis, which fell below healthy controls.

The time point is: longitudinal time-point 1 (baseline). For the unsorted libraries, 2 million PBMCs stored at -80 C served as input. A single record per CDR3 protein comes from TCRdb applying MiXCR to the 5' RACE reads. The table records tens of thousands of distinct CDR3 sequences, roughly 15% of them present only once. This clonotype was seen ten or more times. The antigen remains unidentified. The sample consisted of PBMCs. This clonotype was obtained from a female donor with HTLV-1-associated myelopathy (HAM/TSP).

The CDR3 is CSASSRVDTGELFF. The DNA of the CDR3 is TGCAGTGCTAGTTCACGGGTAGACACCGGGGAGCTGTTTTTT. The rearrangement links TRBV20-1 to TRBJ2-2; D remains ambiguous. V was clipped by 3 bases and J by 3 bases, with 11 bases between them. The CDR3 has 14 amino acids. Germline V lookup: CDR1 DFQATT, CDR2 SNEGSKA (reference sequence).